This T cell receptor beta chain appears in the sequencing data of a study of T cell responses to AZD1222 COVID-19 vaccine. Study-level results: Donors skewed white British and female; clonal diversity was possibly underestimated. Along spike, vaccine-associated CD4 TCRs were found throughout, with dominance at 160-218 and 743-854. Of the AZD1222 recipients, only 6 or 7 were seropositive at baseline. Spike-specific TCR breadth and depth grew following two AZD1222 doses.

This clone was seen a single time. What it binds is not known. This table comes from immunoSEQ multiplex PCR, and its TCRdb copy is limited to in-frame clones, with some not included. The sample has 120,000 to 150,000 clones, more than 75% seen once. Germline values: CDR1 SNHLY, CDR2 FYNNEI. This CDR3 is 14 amino acids long. Trimming cost V 3 bases and J 1 base, with 7 bases left between them. The chain joins TRBV2 to TRBJ1-5; unclear D gene. The sequencing used peripheral blood, collected on day 0 of MenACWY control vaccination. This TCR derives from an adult in good health. This CDR3 is CASSDRPSNQPQHF. In DNA form, the CDR3 reads TGTGCCAGCAGTGATAGGCCCAGCAATCAGCCCCAGCATTTT.